This T cell receptor beta chain derives from a study of cytomegalovirus exposure and HLA in healthy donors. Study-wide results and caveats: High specificity and sensitivity for cytomegalovirus status were reported for the classifier. A later analysis showed that HLA-associated TCR beta chains had undergone more clonal expansion than equally common others.

The germline V and J ends were trimmed by 5 bases and 0 bases, with 11 bases remaining between them. Germline V gives CDR1 SEHNR, CDR2 FQNEAQ (reference sequence). There are 15 residues in the CDR3. Remarks on this clone: Its antigen is still unknown.

It was with 60 Vbeta and 13 Jbeta primers that the PCR ran. The table came from immunoSEQ multiplex PCR; TCRdb's copy has only in-frame clones and leaves some out. The sample lists roughly 180,000 clones; more than 80% were seen once. Sequenced material: PBMCs. This rearrangement joins TRBV7-9 to TRBJ2-4, with D possibly being TRBD1 (6 bases). The sequence was obtained from a man aged 18 to 29 in good health and CMV-seronegative. In DNA, the CDR3 is TGTGCCAGCAGCCACCCGGACAGAGCCAAAAACATTCAGTACTTC. It specifies CASSHPDRAKNIQYF.